The 14 T cell receptor beta chains given below trace back to one sample, sequenced in a study of T cells in women clearing cervical HPV infection. Generated by immunoSEQ multiplex PCR, the TCRdb table keeps only in-frame clones and is missing some. The sample's table shows roughly 20,000 clones. Material for sequencing was blood buffy coat. The receptors originated from a woman between 18 and 75 years old with a cervical HPV16 infection that either progressed to CIN3+ or cleared (not recorded which).

This clone is called medium-sized based on its frequency. Coverage ceases 3 residues before the CDR3 finishes, and the germline J gene fills in the end. The genes are TRBV2 and TRBJ2-5, with 7 bases that match TRBD1. The V segment lost 6 bases and the J segment 2 bases; nucleotides outside the gene matches: 6. The CDR3 is 14 residues long. CDR1 and CDR2 (germline): SNHLY, FYNNEI. CDR3 loop: CASRYGQVQETQYF. CDR3 bases read: TGTGCCAGCAGATACGGACAGGTACAAGAGACC.

Notes on this clone: The read comes to an end 3 residues before the CDR3 does, leaving the germline J gene to fill in the end. The chain has TRBV6-4 and TRBJ2-1, with TRBD2 matching over 9 bases. CDR3 size: 16 residues. V was clipped by 0 bases and J by 8 bases; unmatched bases: 8. CDR1 and CDR2 from the germline V gene are MRHNA and SNTAGT. The CDR3 sequence is CASSDSPGLAADEQFF. CDR3 DNA, as far as it was read: TGTGCCAGCAGTGACTCGCCGGGACTAGCTGCGGATGAG.

As concerns this clone: Read coverage stops 3 residues before the CDR3 terminus; the germline J gene supplies the remainder. The chain carries TRBV7-9 and TRBJ2-5, with 13 bases matching TRBD2. After removal of 6 bases from V and 4 bases from J, the junction contained 5 bases not matched to a gene. The CDR3 covers 15 residues. The germline gives CDR1 SEHNR, CDR2 FQNEAQ (reference sequence). CDR3 loop: CASSRTSGGPETQYF. The sequenced part of the CDR3 DNA is TGTGCCAGCAGTCGGACTAGCGGGGGCCCAGAGACC. Looking up the rest from reference TRBV7-9 and TRBJ2-5 gives the full variable domain: DTGVSQNPRHKITKRGQNVTFRCDPISEHNRLYWYRQTLGQGPEFLTYFQNEAQLEKSRLLSDRFSAERPKGSFSTLEIQRTEQGDSAMYLCASSRTSGGPETQYFGPGTRLLVL.

As to this clone: The read ends 3 residues before the CDR3 terminus; that terminus is restored from the germline J gene. The V call is TRBV4-1, the J call TRBJ2-7; TRBD1 matches 10 bases. This CDR3 comprises 15 residues. CDR1 is MGHRA, CDR2 YSYEKL, per germline. Unmatched junction bases numbered 3, after V lost 3 bases and J lost 1 base. CDR3 DNA (partial): TGCGCCAGCAGCCAGGGACAGGGGACTTCCTACGAG. Encoded protein: CASSQGQGTSYE. The whole CDR3 is CASSQGQGTSYEQYF.

Comment on this clone: The CDR3 extends 3 residues past the end of the read, so its final part is completed from the germline J gene. This chain links TRBV7-9 with TRBJ1-4, with a possible D match to TRBD1 (5 bases). This CDR3 is 13 amino acids long. The germline V gene encodes CDR1 SEHNR and CDR2 FQNEAQ (reference sequence). Trimming removed 8 bases from V and 4 bases from J, with 11 bases in between. Here the CDR3 reads CASHDSLNEKLFF. Partial CDR3 DNA: TGTGCCAGCCATGACAGCCTTAATGAAAAA.

Notes on this clone: The read finishes 3 residues shy of the CDR3 end, and the germline J gene is used to complete it. This chain uses TRBV10-3 with TRBJ2-2; D might be TRBD1 (6 bases). This CDR3 is 16 amino acids long. The V gene lost 3 bases and the J gene lost 9 bases, with 20 bases spanning the gap. In germline, CDR1 is ENHRY, CDR2 SYGVKD. The CDR3 loop reads CAISDLQGSASRELFF. The sequenced CDR3 bases are TGTGCCATCAGTGATTTGCAGGGGTCGGCATCCCGGGAG.

Comment on this clone: The sequence runs out 3 residues before the end of the CDR3; the remainder is reconstructed from the germline J gene. This sequence joins TRBV3-1 (or the pseudogene TRBV3-2) and TRBJ2-5, with 7 bases that match TRBD2. The CDR3 length is 14 residues. CDR1 is LGHDT and CDR2 is YNNKEL in the germline V gene (reference sequence). With V trimmed by 4 bases and J by 5 bases, 7 bases remained unmatched. CDR3 protein: CASSPGTTLETQYF. Partial CDR3 DNA: TGTGCCAGCAGCCCCGGGACTACTCTTGAGACC.

With regard to this clone: The CDR3 extends 3 residues past the end of the read, so its final part is completed from the germline J gene. The V gene is TRBV5-1, the J gene TRBJ1-5; weak D call: TRBD1 (6 bases). Germline V CDR1 and CDR2: SGHRS, YFSETQ. Trimming shortened V by 0 bases and J by 4 bases, and 14 bases separated the two germline ends. The CDR3 totals 16 residues. This CDR3 is CASSLGQGTGNQPQHF. CDR3 bases read: TGCGCCAGCAGCTTGGGGCAGGGGACCGGAAATCAGCCC.

This clone is labeled medium-sized based on frequency. The missing CDR3 end, 3 residues past where the read stops, is filled in from the germline J gene. This chain connects TRBV7-9 to TRBJ2-2; TRBD1 is a possible D gene (6 bases). CDR3 length: 15 amino acids. Between the trimmed V and J ends, which lost 5 bases and 1 base, there was a span of 11 bases. Per germline, CDR1 SEHNR and CDR2 FQNEAQ (reference sequence). The CDR3 loop is CASSLKGGNTGELFF. The DNA read from the CDR3 is TGTGCCAGCAGCCTGAAAGGGGGGAACACCGGGGAG.

Comments on this clone: The CDR3 end falls 3 residues outside the read, so it is completed with the germline J gene. V usage is TRBV6-2 or TRBV6-3 and J usage is TRBJ1-5, with TRBD1 as a possible D gene (6 bases). The CDR3 contains 13 residues. Per the germline V gene, CDR1 is MNHEY and CDR2 is SVGEGT. This CDR3 is CASSYSRGAPQHF. The part of the CDR3 DNA that was read is TGTGCCAGCAGTTACTCCCGGGGGGCACCC.

Its frequency marks this clone as medium-sized. The read comes to an end 3 residues before the CDR3 does, leaving the germline J gene to fill in the end. The V gene is TRBV20-1, the J gene TRBJ1-1, with 8 bases fitting TRBD1. The germline V gene encodes CDR1 DFQATT and CDR2 SNEGSKA (reference sequence). V was pared by 3 bases and J by 5 bases, with 14 bases of the junction left unmatched. The CDR3 spans 16 residues. Here the CDR3 reads CSARDGIQGDATEAFF. Partial CDR3 DNA: TGCAGTGCTAGGGACGGCATACAGGGGGACGCGACTGAA.

With regard to this clone: From the germline J gene comes the end of the CDR3, since the read stops 3 residues before it. V and J are TRBV2 and TRBJ1-1; 8 bases match TRBD1. Germline CDR1 and CDR2: SNHLY and FYNNEI. The CDR3 is 11 residues long. V lost 8 bases and J lost 7; bases outside the gene matches: 3. The part of the CDR3 DNA that was read is TGTGCCAGCCAGGGGGCCCGTGAA. Its protein product is CASQGARE. The whole CDR3 reads CASQGAREAFF.

A remark on this clone: The observed sequence ends 3 residues before the CDR3 terminus, with the missing tail filled in from the germline J gene. The genes are TRBV2 and TRBJ2-4; D unresolved. The V gene's germline CDR1 is SNHLY and CDR2 FYNNEI. The CDR3 is 11 residues long. Trimming cost V 4 bases and J 7 bases, with 5 bases left between them. CDR3 sequence reads: CASSVQNIQYF. CDR3 DNA, as far as it was read: TGTGCCAGCAGTGTACAGAACATT.

As to this clone: With the read ending 3 residues before the CDR3 end, the germline J gene is used to fill in that end. The V call is TRBV28, the J call TRBJ2-3, with D unresolved. The length of the CDR3 is 14 residues. V lost 10 bases to trimming and J lost 1 base, with 15 bases between them. The germline gives CDR1 MDHEN, CDR2 SYDVKM. The sequenced CDR3 bases are TGTGCCACCTCTCCATCGGTAGGCACAGATACG. Residues: CATSPSVGTDT. The full CDR3 is CATSPSVGTDTQYF.